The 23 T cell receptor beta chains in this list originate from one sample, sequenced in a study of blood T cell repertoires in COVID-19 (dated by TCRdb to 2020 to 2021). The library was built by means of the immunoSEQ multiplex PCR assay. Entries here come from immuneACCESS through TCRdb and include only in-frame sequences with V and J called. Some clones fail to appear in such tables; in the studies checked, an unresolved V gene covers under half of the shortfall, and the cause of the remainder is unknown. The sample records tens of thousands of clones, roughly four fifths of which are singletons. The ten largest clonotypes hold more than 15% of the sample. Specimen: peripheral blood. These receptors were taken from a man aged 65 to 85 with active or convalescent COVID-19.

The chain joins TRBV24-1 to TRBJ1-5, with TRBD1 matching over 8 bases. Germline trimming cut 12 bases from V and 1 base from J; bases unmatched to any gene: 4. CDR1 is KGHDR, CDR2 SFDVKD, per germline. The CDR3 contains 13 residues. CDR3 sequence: CAVQGASNQPQHF. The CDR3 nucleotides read TGTGCCGTGCAGGGGGCGAGCAATCAGCCCCAGCATTTT.

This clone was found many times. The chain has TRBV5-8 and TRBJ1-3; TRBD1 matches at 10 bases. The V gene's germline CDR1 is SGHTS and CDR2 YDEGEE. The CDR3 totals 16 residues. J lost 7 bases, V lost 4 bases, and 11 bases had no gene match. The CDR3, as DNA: TGTGCCAGCAGCCACGCAACGACAGGGGGCGGGAACACCATATATTTT. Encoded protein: CASSHATTGGGNTIYF.

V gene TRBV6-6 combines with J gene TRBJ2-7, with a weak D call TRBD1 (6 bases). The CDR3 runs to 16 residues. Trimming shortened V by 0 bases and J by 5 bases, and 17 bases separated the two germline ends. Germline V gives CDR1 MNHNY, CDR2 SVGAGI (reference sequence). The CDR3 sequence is CASSYSIGQPRNEQYF. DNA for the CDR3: TGTGCCAGCAGTTACTCGATTGGACAGCCTAGAAACGAGCAGTACTTC.

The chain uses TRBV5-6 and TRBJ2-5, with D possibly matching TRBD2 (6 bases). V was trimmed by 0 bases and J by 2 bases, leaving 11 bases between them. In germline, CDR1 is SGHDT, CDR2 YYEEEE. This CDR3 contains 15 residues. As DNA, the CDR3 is TGTGCCAGCAGCTTGGTGGCGGGACGGCAAGAGACCCAGTACTTC. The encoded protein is CASSLVAGRQETQYF.

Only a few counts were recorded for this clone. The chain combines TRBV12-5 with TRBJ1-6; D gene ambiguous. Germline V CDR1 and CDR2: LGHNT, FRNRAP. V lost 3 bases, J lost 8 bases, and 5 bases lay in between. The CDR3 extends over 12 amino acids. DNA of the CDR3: TGTGCTAGTGGTTTCGGTCATTCACCCCTCCACTTT. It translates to CASGFGHSPLHF.

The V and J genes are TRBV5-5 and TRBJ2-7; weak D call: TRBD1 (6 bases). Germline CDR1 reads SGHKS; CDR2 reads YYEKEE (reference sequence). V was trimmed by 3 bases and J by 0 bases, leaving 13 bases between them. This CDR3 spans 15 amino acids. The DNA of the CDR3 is TGTGCCAGCAGCTCCCGGGACACGCTCTCCTACGAGCAGTACTTC. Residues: CASSSRDTLSYEQYF.

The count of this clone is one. CDR3: CSARVSGANVLTF. Here the CDR3 DNA reads TGCAGCGCCAGGGTGTCTGGGGCCAACGTCCTGACTTTC. The rearrangement joins TRBV29-1 to TRBJ2-6; perhaps TRBD1 as D (5 bases). Trimming took 7 bases from V and 1 from J, leaving 8 bases between them. Germline assignment: CDR1 SQVTM and CDR2 ANQGSEA. The CDR3 is 13 amino acids.

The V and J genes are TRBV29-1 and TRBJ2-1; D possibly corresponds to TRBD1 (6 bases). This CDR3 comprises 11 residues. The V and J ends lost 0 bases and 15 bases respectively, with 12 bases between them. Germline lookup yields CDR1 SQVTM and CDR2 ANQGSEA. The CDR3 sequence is CSVEDIGGRFF. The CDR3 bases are TGCAGCGTTGAAGATATAGGGGGTCGGTTCTTC.

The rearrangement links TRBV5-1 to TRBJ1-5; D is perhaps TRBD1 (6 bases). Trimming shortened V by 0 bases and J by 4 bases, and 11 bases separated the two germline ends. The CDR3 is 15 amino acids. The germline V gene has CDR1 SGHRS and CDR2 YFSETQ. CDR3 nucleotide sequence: TGCGCCAGCAGCTTGGCAGGGGACGGAAATCAGCCCCAGCATTTT. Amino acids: CASSLAGDGNQPQHF.

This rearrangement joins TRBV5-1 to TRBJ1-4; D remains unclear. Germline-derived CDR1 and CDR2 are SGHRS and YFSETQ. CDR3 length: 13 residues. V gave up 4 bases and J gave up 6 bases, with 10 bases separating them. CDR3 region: CASSIRRDEKLFF. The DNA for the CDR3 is TGCGCCAGCAGCATCCGGAGAGATGAAAAACTGTTTTTT.

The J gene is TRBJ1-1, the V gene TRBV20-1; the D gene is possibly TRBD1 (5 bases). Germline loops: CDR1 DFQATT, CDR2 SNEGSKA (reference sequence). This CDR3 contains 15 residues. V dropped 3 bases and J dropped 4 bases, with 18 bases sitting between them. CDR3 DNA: TGCAGTGCTAGTTTTCCGGGGCGGGGGGGCACTGAAGCTTTCTTT. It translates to CSASFPGRGGTEAFF.

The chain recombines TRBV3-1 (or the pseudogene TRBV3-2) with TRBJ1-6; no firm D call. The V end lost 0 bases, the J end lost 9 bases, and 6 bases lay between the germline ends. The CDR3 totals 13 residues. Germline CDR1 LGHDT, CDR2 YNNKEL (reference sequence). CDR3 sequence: CASSQERGSPLHF. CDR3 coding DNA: TGTGCCAGCAGCCAAGAGCGAGGTTCACCCCTCCACTTT.

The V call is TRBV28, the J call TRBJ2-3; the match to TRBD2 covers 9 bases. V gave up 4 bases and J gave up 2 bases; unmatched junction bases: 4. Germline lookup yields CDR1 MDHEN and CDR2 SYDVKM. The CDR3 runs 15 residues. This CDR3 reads CASSYLAGVTDTQYF. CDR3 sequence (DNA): TGTGCCAGCAGTTATTTAGCGGGGGTCACAGATACGCAGTATTTT.

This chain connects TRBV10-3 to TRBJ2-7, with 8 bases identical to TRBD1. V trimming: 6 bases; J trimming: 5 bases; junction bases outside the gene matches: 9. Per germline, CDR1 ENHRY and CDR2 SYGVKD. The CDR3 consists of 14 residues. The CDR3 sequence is CAISGGQGGHEQYF. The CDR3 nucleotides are TGTGCCATCAGCGGAGGACAGGGTGGCCACGAGCAGTACTTC.

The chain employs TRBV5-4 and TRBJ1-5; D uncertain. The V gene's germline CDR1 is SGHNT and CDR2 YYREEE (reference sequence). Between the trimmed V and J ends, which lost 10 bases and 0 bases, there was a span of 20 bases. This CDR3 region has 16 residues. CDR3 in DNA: TGTGCCTCGACCGCAGAAGGAGATTATAGCAATCAGCCCCAGCATTTT. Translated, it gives CASTAEGDYSNQPQHF. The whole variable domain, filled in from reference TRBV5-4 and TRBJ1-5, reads ETGVTQSPTHLIKTRGQQVTLRCSSQSGHNTVSWYQQALGQGPQFIFQYYREEENGRGNFPPRFSGLQFPNYSSELNVNALELDDSALYLCASTAEGDYSNQPQHFGDGTRLSIL.

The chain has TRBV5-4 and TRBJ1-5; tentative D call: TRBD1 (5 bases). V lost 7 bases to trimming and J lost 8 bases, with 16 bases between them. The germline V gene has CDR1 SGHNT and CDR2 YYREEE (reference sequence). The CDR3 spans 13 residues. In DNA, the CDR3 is TGTGCCAGCGCACCTCGGCCCAGGGAGCCCCAGCATTTT. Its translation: CASAPRPREPQHF.

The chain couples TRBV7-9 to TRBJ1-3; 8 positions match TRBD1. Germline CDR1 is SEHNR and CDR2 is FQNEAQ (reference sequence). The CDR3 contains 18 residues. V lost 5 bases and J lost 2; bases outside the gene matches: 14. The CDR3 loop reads CASSPSGTGIMTGNTIYF. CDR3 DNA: TGTGCCAGCAGCCCCTCCGGGACAGGTATTATGACTGGAAACACCATATATTTT.

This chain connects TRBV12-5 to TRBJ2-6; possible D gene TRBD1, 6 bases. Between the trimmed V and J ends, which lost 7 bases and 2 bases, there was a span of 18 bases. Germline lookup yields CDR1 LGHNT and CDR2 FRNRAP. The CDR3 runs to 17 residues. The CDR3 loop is CASAPPTGMAGANVLTF. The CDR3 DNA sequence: TGTGCTAGTGCCCCCCCAACAGGGATGGCTGGGGCCAACGTCCTGACTTTC.

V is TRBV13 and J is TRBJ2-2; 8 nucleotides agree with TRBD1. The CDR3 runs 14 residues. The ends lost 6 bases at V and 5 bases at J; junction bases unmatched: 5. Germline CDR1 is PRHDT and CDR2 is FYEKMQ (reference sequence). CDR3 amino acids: CASREQGGTGELFF. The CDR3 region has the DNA TGTGCCAGCAGGGAACAGGGGGGTACCGGGGAGCTGTTTTTT.

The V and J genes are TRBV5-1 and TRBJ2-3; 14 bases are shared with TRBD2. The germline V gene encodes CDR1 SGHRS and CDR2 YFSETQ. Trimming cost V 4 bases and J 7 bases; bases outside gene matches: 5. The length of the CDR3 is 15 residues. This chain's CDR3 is CASSPTSGRANTQYF. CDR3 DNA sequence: TGCGCCAGCAGCCCGACTAGCGGGAGGGCTAATACGCAGTATTTT.

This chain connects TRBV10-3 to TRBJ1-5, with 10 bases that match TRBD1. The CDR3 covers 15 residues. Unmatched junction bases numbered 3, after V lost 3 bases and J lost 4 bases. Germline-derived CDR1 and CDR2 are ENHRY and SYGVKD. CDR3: CAISDGTGENQPQHF. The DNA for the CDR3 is TGTGCCATCAGTGATGGGACAGGGGAAAATCAGCCCCAGCATTTT.

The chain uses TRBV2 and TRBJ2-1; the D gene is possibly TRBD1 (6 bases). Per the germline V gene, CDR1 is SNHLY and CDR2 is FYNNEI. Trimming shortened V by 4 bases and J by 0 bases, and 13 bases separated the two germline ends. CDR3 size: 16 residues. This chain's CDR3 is CASSARGASSYNEQFF. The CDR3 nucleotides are TGTGCCAGCAGTGCCAGGGGTGCAAGCTCCTACAATGAGCAGTTCTTC.

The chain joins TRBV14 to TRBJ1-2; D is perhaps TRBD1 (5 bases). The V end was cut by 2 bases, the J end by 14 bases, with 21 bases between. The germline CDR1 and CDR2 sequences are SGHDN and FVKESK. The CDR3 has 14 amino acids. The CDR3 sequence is CASSQSGYRATETF. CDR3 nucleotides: TGTGCCAGCAGCCAATCAGGGTATCGGGCGACGGAGACCTTC. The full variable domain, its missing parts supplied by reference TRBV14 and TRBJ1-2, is EAGVTQFPSHSVIEKGQTVTLRCDPISGHDNLYWYRRVMGKEIKFLLHFVKESKQDESGMPNNRFLAERTGGTYSTLKVQPAELEDSGVYFCASSQSGYRATETFGSGTRLTVV.